These T cell receptor beta chains were read from a single sample in a study of blood T cell repertoires in COVID-19. TCRdb's copy holds only in-frame clones and misses some; the assay was immunoSEQ multiplex PCR. The top ten clones hold around 8.2% of a sample with about 140,000 clones, 85% to 90% of them seen once. Source material: peripheral blood. The receptor set was obtained from a woman between 55 and 75 years old with acute or convalescent COVID-19. The CDR3 runs from the conserved cysteine through the conserved F or W. D genes are given only for firm matches. For some rows the clone size is stated as once, few or many, or as a class when expanded; others skip it.

cdr3_nt,cdr3_aa,v_call,clone_size,j_call,d_call
TGTGCCAGCGGGAGGGTCTATGGCTACACCTTC,CASGRVYGYTF,TRBV28,-,TRBJ1-2,-
TGTGCCAGCAGCGAGAGCCCGGGATGGGACTATGGCTACACCTTC,CASSESPGWDYGYTF,TRBV5-6,-,TRBJ1-2,-
TGTGCCATCAAAGGGGAGGGCAATCAGCCCCAGCATTTT,CAIKGEGNQPQHF,TRBV10-3,-,TRBJ1-5,-
TGTGCCAGCAGCTTGCTACGACTAGCGGGGGGGCATACTAGCACAGATACGCAGTATTTT,CASSLLRLAGGHTSTDTQYF,TRBV5-4,-,TRBJ2-3,TRBD2
TGTGCCAGCAGCTTAATGGGCGTAAGCTCCTACAATGAGCAGTTCTTC,CASSLMGVSSYNEQFF,TRBV13,-,TRBJ2-1,-
TGCGCCAGCAGCCCCACTAGCGTACCTACATATGAGCAGTTCTTC,CASSPTSVPTYEQFF,TRBV5-1,few,TRBJ2-1,TRBD2
TGTGCCACACAGCGAGGGGGCTTAAACGAGCAGTACTTC,CATQRGGLNEQYF,TRBV15,few,TRBJ2-7,TRBD1
TGTGCCAGCAGCTGGGGAGCTACAGGGGGTATCGAGACCCAGTACTTC,CASSWGATGGIETQYF,TRBV7-9,-,TRBJ2-5,TRBD1
TGTGCCAGCAGCTTAGGGCTAGCGGGAGCCTACGAGCAGTACTTC,CASSLGLAGAYEQYF,TRBV11-2,once,TRBJ2-7,TRBD2
TGTGCCAGCAGCTCTACACAGGGCCTTTCTAACTATGGCTACACCTTC,CASSSTQGLSNYGYTF,TRBV11-3,-,TRBJ1-2,-
TGTGCCAGCAGTTACAGTACAGGGGGCCTCTATGGCTACACCTTC,CASSYSTGGLYGYTF,TRBV6-5,-,TRBJ1-2,TRBD1
TGCGCCAGCAGCTCGGGGGGCGGACTCAAAGGGCACACCTTC,CASSSGGGLKGHTF,TRBV5-1,-,TRBJ1-2,-
TGTGCCAGCAGTTTATTTGGTGGGGGTAGGGGGAGCACAGATACGCAGTATTTT,CASSLFGGGRGSTDTQYF,TRBV28,-,TRBJ2-3,-
TGTGCCAGCAGCCCAAGGACAGGGGGCACAGATACGCAGTATTTT,CASSPRTGGTDTQYF,TRBV7-2,-,TRBJ2-3,TRBD1
TGTGCCACCAGTGGGACAGGGAACTATGGCTACACCTTC,CATSGTGNYGYTF,TRBV24-1,-,TRBJ1-2,TRBD1
TGTGCCAGCAGCTTGGGACAGGGGGTGCGCAATGAGCAGTTCTTC,CASSLGQGVRNEQFF,TRBV5-4,-,TRBJ2-1,TRBD1
TGCGCCAGCAGCTTGACCACCGAGGACATTTTCCTGCCCCTCCACTTT,CASSLTTEDIFLPLHF,TRBV5-1,-,TRBJ1-6,-
TGTGCCAGCAGTTTACAAGTGGACTATTCACCCCTCCACTTT,CASSLQVDYSPLHF,TRBV27,few,TRBJ1-6,-
TGCGCCAGCAGCCAAGTACCAGGGAGGAACTATGGCTACACCTTC,CASSQVPGRNYGYTF,TRBV4-1,-,TRBJ1-2,-
TGTGCCAGCAGCCCCGGCGGCATCGGATCACCCCTCCACTTT,CASSPGGIGSPLHF,TRBV5-4,-,TRBJ1-6,-
TGTGCCAGCAGCTTAGGCCTCGCGGAAGCTAACTATGGCTACACCTTC,CASSLGLAEANYGYTF,TRBV7-9,-,TRBJ1-2,-
TGTGCCAGCAGTTACGGCGGGGGACTCACAGATACGCAGTATTTT,CASSYGGGLTDTQYF,TRBV28,-,TRBJ2-3,TRBD2
TGCGCCAGCAGCTTGGTGGTGCGGGGTGAGACCCAGTACTTC,CASSLVVRGETQYF,TRBV5-1,-,TRBJ2-5,-
TGCGCCAGCGGGGGGTTCCCACAAGAGACCCAGTACTTC,CASGGFPQETQYF,TRBV10-2,-,TRBJ2-5,-
TGCGCCAGCAGCGCAGGGGGCACTGAAGCTTTCTTT,CASSAGGTEAFF,TRBV5-1,-,TRBJ1-1,TRBD1
TGTGCCAGCAGGCTTCAGGGGGGAATCGGGGAGCTGTTTTTT,CASRLQGGIGELFF,TRBV5-8,-,TRBJ2-2,-
TGCAGTGCTAGTGGCGGGGGCGCGTATGGAAACACCATATATTTT,CSASGGGAYGNTIYF,TRBV20-1,-,TRBJ1-3,-
TGCAGTGCCGACGGGGGAAACACCATATATTTT,CSADGGNTIYF,TRBV20-1,-,TRBJ1-3,-
TGCGCCAGCAGCCAAGATGGGGCGGGGGTTGGCACAGATACGCAGTATTTT,CASSQDGAGVGTDTQYF,TRBV4-3,-,TRBJ2-3,TRBD2
TGTGCCTGGAGTGTCGACACTGAAGCTTTCTTT,CAWSVDTEAFF,TRBV30,once,TRBJ1-1,-
TGTGCCAGCAGCTTAGATCAGGGGACAGGGCTGCCGATGGCTTTCTTT,CASSLDQGTGLPMAFF,TRBV11-3,-,TRBJ1-1,TRBD1
TGTGCCAGCAGTTTAGCGGGGGGGATAGATACGCAGTATTTT,CASSLAGGIDTQYF,TRBV6-6,-,TRBJ2-3,TRBD2
TGCGCCAGCAGCTTACCCCCACTAGCGGGAGTGGAGACCCAGTACTTC,CASSLPPLAGVETQYF,TRBV5-1,-,TRBJ2-5,TRBD2
TGTGCCAGCAGTCCCATGGGGGGGAGGTCCGCCACTGAAGCTTTCTTT,CASSPMGGRSATEAFF,TRBV28,-,TRBJ1-1,-
TGTGCCTGGAGTGTGGGCGTCCATGAGCAGTTCTTC,CAWSVGVHEQFF,TRBV30,once,TRBJ2-1,-
TGTGCCAGCTCAACCCCCGGGGGGGGCGACACCGGGGAGCTGTTTTTT,CASSTPGGGDTGELFF,TRBV18,-,TRBJ2-2,TRBD2
TGTGCCAGCAGCCCGCACAGGGGGCGCGGAGATACGCAGTATTTT,CASSPHRGRGDTQYF,TRBV3-1/TRBV3-2,-,TRBJ2-3,TRBD1
TGTGCCAGCAGTAACCGACCGGGGGAGCAGTACTTC,CASSNRPGEQYF,TRBV6-5,-,TRBJ2-7,-
TGTGCCAGCAGCTCTATCCGACAGGGTGACTACGAGCAGTACTTC,CASSSIRQGDYEQYF,TRBV5-6,once,TRBJ2-7,TRBD1
TGTGCCTGGACGGGGGGGGAGAGGGCGAGTGGGAGAGACTACGAGCAGTACTTC,CAWTGGERASGRDYEQYF,TRBV30,-,TRBJ2-7,TRBD2
TGCAGTGCTAGAGAGTCCGGAGCTTTCTTT,CSARESGAFF,TRBV20-1,-,TRBJ1-1,-
TGTGCCAGCAGCCCGGGGGGGGCGCGGGGGAACACTGAAGCTTTCTTT,CASSPGGARGNTEAFF,TRBV11-3,few,TRBJ1-1,-
TGTGCCAGCTCATCGGGACAGGGGAGGGCAGAGACCCAGTACTTC,CASSSGQGRAETQYF,TRBV18,-,TRBJ2-5,TRBD1
TGTGCCATCAGTGAGCATCGGGCGGGGGCCCAAGAGACCCAGTACTTC,CAISEHRAGAQETQYF,TRBV10-3,-,TRBJ2-5,-
TGTGCCAGCAGCCGTAGCGGGGTTTCCTACAATGAGCAGTTCTTC,CASSRSGVSYNEQFF,TRBV7-2,once,TRBJ2-1,TRBD2
TGTGCCAGCAGTCGCTCCGACAGGGGACTCACAGATACGCAGTATTTT,CASSRSDRGLTDTQYF,TRBV2,once,TRBJ2-3,TRBD1
TGTGCCAGCAGCTACAGCGGCCGGGCAATAAACGAGCAGTACTTC,CASSYSGRAINEQYF,TRBV11-3,-,TRBJ2-7,-
TGTGCCAGCAAAAGCCAATCAGACATCTACGAGCAGTACTTC,CASKSQSDIYEQYF,TRBV6-5,-,TRBJ2-7,-
TGCGCCAGCAGCCAAGTACCCGGTGTGGTAGCGGGGGACATCACAGATACGCAGTATTTT,CASSQVPGVVAGDITDTQYF,TRBV4-1,-,TRBJ2-3,TRBD2
TGTGCCAGCGGAAAACGGAGGGATACGCAGTATTTT,CASGKRRDTQYF,TRBV6-5,-,TRBJ2-3,-
TGTGCCAGCAGCTTCCCCGAACAGGCGGGATATGGCTACACCTTC,CASSFPEQAGYGYTF,TRBV11-3,-,TRBJ1-2,-
TGTGCCAGTAGTGCAAGCTCGGGGGGGCGGTACAATGAGCAGTTCTTC,CASSASSGGRYNEQFF,TRBV19,once,TRBJ2-1,TRBD2